The present TCR beta chain was sequenced within a study of Ad26.COV2.S vaccination and SARS-CoV-2 variants (TCRdb year 2021). As for the study more broadly: Sequencing of the TCRbeta repertoire served to evaluate the specificity and breadth of SARS-CoV-2-reactive T cell receptors following Ad26.COV2.S vaccination. The TCR-sequenced set comprised around 32 samples: about 19 Ad26.COV2.S vaccine recipients, 5 placebo recipients and 8 SARS-CoV-2 convalescent individuals.

From cysteine to phenylalanine, the CDR3 is 14 amino acids long. The kept DNA is CDR3 alone, 42 bases in frame from the first base. V is clipped by 1 base and J by 2 bases, and the sequence between their germline boundaries is 8 bases long. The germline V gene (reference sequence) specifies LGHDT as CDR1 and YNNKEL as CDR2. Note on this clone: Its antigen has not been determined. The input lacks base qualities; no much larger clone sits a single base away.

The time point label on this specimen signifies: individuals recovered from natural SARS-CoV-2 infection. The immunoSEQ Assay was used to sequence TCRbeta CDR3 regions. After extraction, genomic DNA underwent amplification by bias-controlled multiplex PCR, followed by high-throughput sequencing. The original pipeline was this. To quantify the absolute abundance of each unique TCRbeta CDR3 region, sequences were collapsed and filtered. T cell fraction was estimated by normalizing TCRbeta template counts to usable DNA, which was measured by amplifying reference genes present in all nucleated cells. Repertoire TCRs were annotated as SARS-CoV-2-specific by exact matching of V gene, CDR3 amino acid sequence and J gene to a known reactive TCR set. The reference SARS-CoV-2 TCR set was obtained from MIRA and was filtered for enrichment in COVID-19-positive ImmuneCODE repertoires, whereby public or cross-reactive TCRs were removed. Drawing on the MIRA antigens, annotated TCRs were analysed further at the level of specific ORF or position within ORF. Depth was the summed frequency of annotated unique rearrangements, while breadth was defined as annotated unique rearrangements over total unique productive rearrangements. Group comparisons of TCR breadth used two-sided Wilcoxon rank-sum tests. TCRdb limited this immuneACCESS table to in-frame rearrangements with V and J called. A share of clones is missing; checked studies link under half to unresolved V genes, and the rest is unexplained. That table furnishes V, J and clone size, whereas the DNA furnished D and trimming. Here the sample has approximately 340,000 clones; 92% occur a single time. Jointly, the top ten make up under 5% of the sample.

Overall study results and their limits: Substantial breadth of spike-specific CD8+ and CD4+ T cell responses was reported after vaccination. It was noted by the authors that total T cell responses may have been underestimated by the TCR breadth and depth analyses. Higher spike-specific TCR breadth was observed in Ad26.COV2.S recipients than in placebo recipients (P = 0.0014). Vaccine and placebo recipients had comparable non-spike TCR breadth, which fits with the vaccine containing only spike.

The sequence was collected from a human donor who had recovered from COVID-19. This sample comprised peripheral blood, obtained after recovery from COVID-19. The chain joins TRBV3-1 (or the pseudogene TRBV3-2) to TRBJ1-1, with no confidently assigned D gene. DNA sequence: TGTGCCAGCAGCCAAGCACAGAGTAACACTGAAGCTTTCTTT. The translation is CASSQAQSNTEAFF.